This entry describes one T cell receptor beta chain. Its antigen is not known. The data were obtained in a study of T cells after yellow fever vaccination. Study-wide points: FACS-sorted repertoires could harbor abundant contaminating bulk-population clonotypes.

Germline V gene sequence: CDR1 MNHEY, CDR2 SVGEGT. There are 11 residues in the CDR3. V gave up 6 bases and J gave up 6 bases, with 9 bases separating them. TCRdb re-called the 5' RACE reads with MiXCR, one entry per CDR3 protein. In the table there are 500,000 to 650,000 distinct CDR3 sequences, about 12% of which are singletons. This chain connects TRBV6-2 or TRBV6-3 to TRBJ2-7; D might be TRBD2 (5 bases). Here the sequenced sample was PBMCs, taken on the day of the yellow fever booster vaccination. The source is a man aged 25-45 years who received the YFV17D yellow fever vaccine. CDR3 protein: CASRITSEQYF. DNA for the CDR3: TGTGCCAGCAGGATTACTAGCGAGCAGTACTTC.